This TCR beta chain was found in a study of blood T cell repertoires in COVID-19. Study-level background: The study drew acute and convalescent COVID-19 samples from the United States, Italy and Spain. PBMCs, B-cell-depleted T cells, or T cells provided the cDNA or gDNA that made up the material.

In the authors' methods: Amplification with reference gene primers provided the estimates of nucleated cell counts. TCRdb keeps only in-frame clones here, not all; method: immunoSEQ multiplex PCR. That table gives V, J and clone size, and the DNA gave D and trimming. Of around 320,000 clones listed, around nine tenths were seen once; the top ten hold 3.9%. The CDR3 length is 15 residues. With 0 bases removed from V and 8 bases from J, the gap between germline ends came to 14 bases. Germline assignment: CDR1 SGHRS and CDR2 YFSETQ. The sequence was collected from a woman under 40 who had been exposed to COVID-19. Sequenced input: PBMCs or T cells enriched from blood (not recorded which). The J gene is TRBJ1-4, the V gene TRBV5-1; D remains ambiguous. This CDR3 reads CASSLDGSTTEKLFF. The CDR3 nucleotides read TGCGCCAGCAGCTTGGACGGGTCAACAACAGAAAAACTGTTTTTT. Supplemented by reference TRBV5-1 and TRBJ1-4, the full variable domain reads KAGVTQTPRYLIKTRGQQVTLSCSPISGHRSVSWYQQTPGQGLQFLFEYFSETQRNKGNFPGRFSGRQFSNSRSEMNVSTLELGDSALYLCASSLDGSTTEKLFFGSGTQLSVL.